These T cell receptor beta chains were read from a single sample in a study of OX40 agonist ivuxolimab in advanced cancers. TCRdb's table, derived via immunoSEQ multiplex PCR, lists solely in-frame clones and lacks some. The sample contains about 100,000 clones, 91% of which appear only once. Specimen: CD4+ or CD8+ T cells sorted from blood, collected in a trial of the OX40 agonist ivuxolimab. Receptors originate from an adult with an advanced solid tumor such as melanoma, head and neck, liver or kidney cancer. Each CDR3 is given with its conserved first and last residue. The D gene is left open where the match is weak. Expanded clones get a size class; other rows say once, few or many, or leave the size out.

D	size	V	J	CDR3	DNA
NA	NA	TRBV5-1	TRBJ2-1	CASSPGSGLLLYNEQFF	TGCGCCAGCAGCCCCGGTTCAGGACTCCTACTGTACAATGAGCAGTTCTTC
NA	few	TRBV20-1	TRBJ2-7	CSARSGYEQYF	TGCAGTGCTAGATCAGGCTACGAGCAGTACTTC
TRBD2	NA	TRBV2	TRBJ2-1	CASTSGRGDEQFF	TGTGCCAGCACTAGCGGGAGAGGCGATGAGCAGTTCTTC
NA	few	TRBV7-2	TRBJ2-1	CASSPQGAGVYNEQFF	TGTGCCAGCAGCCCCCAGGGGGCGGGAGTTTACAATGAGCAGTTCTTC
NA	NA	TRBV28	TRBJ1-1	CASSRRQASAFF	TGTGCCAGCAGTAGACGACAGGCTTCGGCTTTCTTT
TRBD2	NA	TRBV7-8	TRBJ2-1	CASSLRASGNNNEQFF	TGTGCCAGCAGCTTAAGGGCTAGCGGGAACAACAATGAGCAGTTCTTC
NA	NA	TRBV11-2	TRBJ1-3	CASSLTQNSGNTIYF	TGTGCCAGCAGCTTAACGCAAAACTCTGGAAACACCATATATTTT
NA	once	TRBV6-5	TRBJ1-5	CASSYSHGRGQPQHF	TGTGCCAGCAGTTACTCACATGGGCGGGGGCAGCCCCAGCATTTT
NA	NA	TRBV27	TRBJ1-5	CASSWRSGNQPQHF	TGTGCCAGCAGTTGGAGGTCCGGCAATCAGCCCCAGCATTTT
NA	NA	TRBV6-1	TRBJ2-1	CASNRQNNEQFF	TGTGCCAGCAACCGACAGAACAATGAGCAGTTCTTC
NA	NA	TRBV18	TRBJ2-1	CASSPEGKQFF	TGTGCCAGCTCACCCGAGGGAAAGCAGTTCTTC
NA	NA	TRBV15	TRBJ1-4	CATSSRTSRWKLFF	TGTGCCACCAGCAGCAGGACAAGCCGGTGGAAACTGTTTTTT
NA	NA	TRBV19	TRBJ2-1	CASSPDRYNEQFF	TGTGCCAGTAGTCCGGATAGGTACAATGAGCAGTTCTTC
TRBD2	NA	TRBV28	TRBJ2-5	CASRAGGGLQETQYF	TGTGCCAGCAGGGCTGGGGGAGGGCTACAAGAGACCCAGTACTTC
NA	NA	TRBV7-9	TRBJ2-6	CASSLYDPGANVLTF	TGTGCCAGCAGCTTATACGACCCTGGGGCCAACGTCCTGACTTTC
NA	few	TRBV4-3	TRBJ2-3	CASSQERADTQYF	TGCGCCAGCAGCCAAGAGAGGGCAGATACGCAGTATTTT
TRBD2	NA	TRBV7-2	TRBJ2-1	CASSLRLAGYNEQFF	TGTGCCAGCAGCTTACGACTAGCTGGGTACAATGAGCAGTTCTTC
TRBD1	NA	TRBV18	TRBJ2-7	CASSRSGTGVDEQYF	TGTGCCAGCTCACGTTCCGGGACAGGGGTGGACGAGCAGTACTTC
TRBD1	few	TRBV10-2	TRBJ2-2	CASSWDRNTGELFF	TGCGCCAGCAGTTGGGACAGGAACACCGGGGAGCTGTTTTTT
NA	NA	TRBV9	TRBJ1-1	CASSGVTNTEAFF	TGTGCCAGCAGCGGGGTTACGAACACTGAAGCTTTCTTT
NA	NA	TRBV27	TRBJ2-1	CASSLWGSNNEQFF	TGTGCCAGCAGTTTATGGGGCAGCAACAATGAGCAGTTCTTC
TRBD2	NA	TRBV14	TRBJ2-3	CASGTGLAGITSTDTQYF	TGTGCCAGCGGAACGGGACTAGCGGGTATAACTAGCACAGATACGCAGTATTTT
NA	NA	TRBV4-3	TRBJ2-1	CASSQDPPVPSYNEQFF	TGCGCCAGCAGCCAAGACCCGCCGGTCCCCTCCTACAATGAGCAGTTCTTC
NA	NA	TRBV25-1	TRBJ2-3	CASSGEPTDTQYF	TGTGCCAGCAGTGGCGAGCCCACAGATACGCAGTATTTT
NA	NA	TRBV19	TRBJ2-5	CASSMLRGETQYF	TGTGCCAGTAGTATGTTAAGGGGGGAGACCCAGTACTTC
NA	NA	TRBV19	TRBJ1-6	CASSRKGNNSPLHF	TGTGCCAGTAGTAGAAAGGGGAATAATTCACCCCTCCACTTT
NA	NA	TRBV7-6	TRBJ2-7	CASSSTPGYEQYF	TGTGCCAGCAGCTCCACCCCAGGCTACGAGCAGTACTTC
NA	NA	TRBV5-4	TRBJ1-5	CASSPGGPYSNQPQHF	TGTGCCAGCAGCCCCGGAGGACCGTATAGCAATCAGCCCCAGCATTTT
TRBD1	NA	TRBV7-8	TRBJ2-7	CASSLGSGQGRYF	TGTGCCAGCAGCTTAGGGAGCGGACAGGGACGGTACTTC
TRBD2	NA	TRBV5-4	TRBJ2-4	CASSLTGTRAKNIQYF	TGTGCCAGCAGCCTTACCGGGACTAGGGCCAAAAACATTCAGTACTTC
NA	NA	TRBV18	TRBJ2-7	CASSPTTDYEQYF	TGTGCCAGCTCACCCACGACCGACTACGAGCAGTACTTC
TRBD1	once	TRBV6-5	TRBJ1-4	CAARGGRGEKLFF	TGTGCCGCCAGAGGGGGCCGAGGTGAAAAACTGTTTTTT
TRBD1	NA	TRBV13	TRBJ2-1	CASSRGQGNVNEQFF	TGTGCCAGCAGCCGCGGACAGGGGAACGTCAATGAGCAGTTCTTC
NA	NA	TRBV6-6	TRBJ1-2	CASRRPADYGYTF	TGTGCCAGCCGACGGCCGGCCGATTATGGCTACACCTTC
TRBD1	NA	TRBV7-3	TRBJ1-2	CASSPDRGDNYGYTF	TGTGCCAGCAGCCCGGACAGGGGCGACAACTATGGCTACACCTTC
NA	NA	TRBV9	TRBJ2-3	CASSARTGTDTQYF	TGTGCCAGCAGCGCCCGGACAGGCACAGATACGCAGTATTTT
TRBD2	NA	TRBV4-1	TRBJ2-1	CASSPSGRVYNEQFF	TGCGCCAGCAGCCCTAGCGGGAGGGTATACAATGAGCAGTTCTTC
TRBD2	NA	TRBV6-1	TRBJ2-7	CASREGLAGYEQYF	TGTGCCAGCAGAGAGGGACTAGCGGGATACGAGCAGTACTTC
TRBD2	NA	TRBV30	TRBJ2-6	CAWSPGTSGWAGANVLTF	TGTGCCTGGAGTCCCGGGACTAGCGGGTGGGCCGGGGCCAACGTCCTGACTTTC
NA	NA	TRBV19	TRBJ2-7	CATSPFDRYYEQYF	TGTGCCACCTCCCCCTTCGACAGATACTACGAGCAGTACTTC
NA	once	TRBV28	TRBJ2-7	CATHRSSYEQYF	TGTGCCACCCACAGGAGCTCCTACGAGCAGTACTTC
TRBD1	NA	TRBV11-3	TRBJ2-3	CASSTGGLTDTQYF	TGTGCCAGCAGCACAGGGGGCCTCACAGATACGCAGTATTTT
NA	NA	TRBV7-2	TRBJ2-7	CASSLRPWEQYF	TGTGCCAGCAGCTTACGTCCCTGGGAGCAGTACTTC
NA	NA	TRBV11-2	TRBJ2-1	CASSLGPDKINEQFF	TGTGCCAGCAGCTTAGGTCCGGACAAGATCAATGAGCAGTTCTTC
TRBD2	once	TRBV28	TRBJ2-7	CASIKLSGLAGFRYEQYF	TGTGCCAGCATCAAATTGTCAGGATTAGCGGGATTCCGTTACGAGCAGTACTTC
NA	NA	TRBV7-2	TRBJ2-3	CASSFSARSSADTQYF	TGTGCCAGCAGCTTTTCGGCTCGATCTAGCGCAGATACGCAGTATTTT
NA	NA	TRBV7-9	TRBJ1-5	CASSLGSGTSNQPQHF	TGTGCCAGCAGCTTAGGATCGGGAACGAGCAATCAGCCCCAGCATTTT
NA	NA	TRBV25-1	TRBJ2-2	CASSEGEFATGELFF	TGTGCCAGCAGTGAAGGAGAGTTTGCCACCGGGGAGCTGTTTTTT
NA	NA	TRBV4-3	TRBJ2-1	CASSSRPYNEQFF	TGCGCCAGCAGCTCACGGCCCTACAATGAGCAGTTCTTC
NA	NA	TRBV7-9	TRBJ2-1	CASSSAVPSYNEQFF	TGTGCCAGCAGCTCAGCGGTACCCTCCTACAATGAGCAGTTCTTC